These T cell receptor beta chains were read from a single sample in a study of regulatory T cells in long-lasting Graves disease. MiXCR, run by TCRdb on the multiplex PCR reads, gives a single entry per CDR3 protein. The repertoire includes hundreds of thousands of distinct CDR3 sequences, 25% to 30% of them detected once, and about 42% sits in the top ten. Sequencing was performed on peripheral blood mononuclear cells (PBMCs), taken when the disease was refractory, from a patient treated with antithyroid drugs. These receptors were collected from a female donor with Graves disease. Each CDR3 is given with its conserved first and last residue. A D gene is named only where the DNA matches it firmly. Clone sizes are given selectively: once, few, many, or a class where the clone is expanded.

V gene	J gene	D gene	clone size	CDR3 DNA	CDR3 protein
TRBV6-1	TRBJ1-2	.	few	TGTGCCAGCAACTTTGACCGGGGCTATGGCTACACCTTC	CASNFDRGYGYTF
TRBV12-3/TRBV12-4	TRBJ2-5	.	many	TGTGCCAGCAGTTTAGACGGAAACCAAGAGACCCAGTACTTC	CASSLDGNQETQYF
TRBV5-1	TRBJ1-2	TRBD1	.	TGCGCCAGCAGCTCTACAGGGGGCGACGATGGCTACACCTTC	CASSSTGGDDGYTF
TRBV20-1	TRBJ1-1	.	.	TGCAGCGTTGAAGTCCGCATGAACACTGAAGCTTTCTTT	CSVEVRMNTEAFF
TRBV12-3/TRBV12-4	TRBJ1-5	TRBD1	few	TGTGCCAGCAGTACCGACTTAACGGGACAGAAAAGAAGTAGCAATCAGCCCCAGCATTTT	CASSTDLTGQKRSSNQPQHF
TRBV2	TRBJ2-3	TRBD2	.	TGTGCCAGCATTGGGTGGCGGGAGTACCCAGATACGCAGTATTTT	CASIGWREYPDTQYF
TRBV29-1	TRBJ1-1	TRBD1	.	TGCAGCGTTGTGGGGGACAGGGCAATCGAGGACACTGAAGCTTTCTTT	CSVVGDRAIEDTEAFF
TRBV12-3/TRBV12-4	TRBJ2-7	.	few	TGTGCCAGCAGTTTAGAATTTGGTCAGGCGAACTCCTACGAGCAGTACTTC	CASSLEFGQANSYEQYF
TRBV19	TRBJ2-5	.	.	TGTGCCAGTAGTATCCGGACCTGGGAGACCCAGTACTTC	CASSIRTWETQYF
TRBV27	TRBJ2-7	.	.	TGTGCCAGCAGTTCCCGGGAGAGCCGGACCTACGAGCAGTACTTC	CASSSRESRTYEQYF
TRBV2	TRBJ1-3	.	.	TGTGCCAGCAGTGGGACGGAAGGAGACACCATATATTTT	CASSGTEGDTIYF
TRBV29-1	TRBJ1-1	TRBD1	.	TGCAGCGCCCTTTTGGGGACAGGGGGCACTGAAGCTTTCTTT	CSALLGTGGTEAFF
TRBV3-1	TRBJ2-7	.	many	TGTGCCAGCAGCCAAGTCTACGAGCAGTACTTC	CASSQVYEQYF
TRBV20-1	TRBJ2-7	TRBD1	many	TGCAGTGCGCTTGGGACAGGGGATTCAGGCGAGCAGTACTTC	CSALGTGDSGEQYF
TRBV13	TRBJ1-2	.	few	TGTGCCAGCAGCTTAGAAGGTATCCAAAACTATGGCTACACCTTC	CASSLEGIQNYGYTF
TRBV6-8	TRBJ2-7	TRBD2	many	TGTGCCAGCAGCCACAAGCGGGAGAAATCCTACGAGCAGTACTTC	CASSHKREKSYEQYF
TRBV24-1	TRBJ2-7	.	.	TGTGCCACCAGGACCAAACGGGACCGTTCCTACGAGCAGTACTTC	CATRTKRDRSYEQYF
TRBV12-3/TRBV12-4	TRBJ1-5	.	many	TGTGCCAGCAGCCCAGGGTTGCAGCCCCAGCATTTT	CASSPGLQPQHF
TRBV27	TRBJ1-1	.	.	TGTGCCAGCAGTTTATCGGCCAGGAACACTGAAGCTTTCTTT	CASSLSARNTEAFF
TRBV29-1	TRBJ2-2	.	.	TGCAGCGGGGGACTTCACACCGGGGAGCTGTTTTTT	CSGGLHTGELFF
TRBV12-3/TRBV12-4	TRBJ2-6	.	.	TGTGCCAGCAGCCCGCCAGACGGATCCTCTGGGGCCAACGTCCTGACTTTC	CASSPPDGSSGANVLTF
TRBV9	TRBJ1-2	.	.	TGTGCCAGCAGCGTAGGGGCAGAGTACACCTATGGCTACACCTTC	CASSVGAEYTYGYTF
TRBV29-1	TRBJ1-5	.	.	TGCAGCGTTGAAGAGGACCGAAATCAGCCCCAGCATTTT	CSVEEDRNQPQHF
TRBV5-4	TRBJ1-1	.	few	TGTGCCACCTCCCCGCCGGGGGGCGATTTCAGCACTGAAGCTTTCTTT	CATSPPGGDFSTEAFF
TRBV15	TRBJ2-1	TRBD2	.	TGTGCCACCAGCAGAGATCCCAGCGGGATTGAGCAGTTCTTC	CATSRDPSGIEQFF